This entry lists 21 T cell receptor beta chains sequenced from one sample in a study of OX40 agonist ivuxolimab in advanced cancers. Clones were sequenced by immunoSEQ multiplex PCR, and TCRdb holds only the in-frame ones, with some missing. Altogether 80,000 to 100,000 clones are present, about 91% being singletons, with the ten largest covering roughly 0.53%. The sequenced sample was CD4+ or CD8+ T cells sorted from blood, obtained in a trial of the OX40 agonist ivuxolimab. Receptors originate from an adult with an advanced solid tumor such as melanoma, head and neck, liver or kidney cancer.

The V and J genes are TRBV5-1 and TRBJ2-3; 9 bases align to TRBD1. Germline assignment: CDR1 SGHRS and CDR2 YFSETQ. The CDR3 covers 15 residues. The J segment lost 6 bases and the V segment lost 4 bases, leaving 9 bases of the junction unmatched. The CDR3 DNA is TGCGCCAGCAGCGGCGGGACAGGGAGACCGGATACGCAGTATTTT. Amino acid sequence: CASSGGTGRPDTQYF.

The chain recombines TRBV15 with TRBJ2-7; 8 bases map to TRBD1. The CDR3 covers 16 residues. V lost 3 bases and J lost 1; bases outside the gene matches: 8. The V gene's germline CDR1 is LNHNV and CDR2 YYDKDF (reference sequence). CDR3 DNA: TGTGCCACCAGCAGGGGTAGGACAGGGAGTTCCTACGAGCAGTACTTC. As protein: CATSRGRTGSSYEQYF.

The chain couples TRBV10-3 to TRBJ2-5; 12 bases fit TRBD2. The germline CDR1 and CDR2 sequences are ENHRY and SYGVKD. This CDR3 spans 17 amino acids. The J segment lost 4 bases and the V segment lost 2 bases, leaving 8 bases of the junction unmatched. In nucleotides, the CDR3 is TGTGCCATCAGTGAGCAACTAGCGGGAGGATTCGGAGAGACCCAGTACTTC. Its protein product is CAISEQLAGGFGETQYF.

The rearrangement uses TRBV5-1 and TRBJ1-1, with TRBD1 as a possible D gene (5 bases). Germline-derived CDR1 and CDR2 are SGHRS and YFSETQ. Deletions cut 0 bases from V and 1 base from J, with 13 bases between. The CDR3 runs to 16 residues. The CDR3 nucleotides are TGCGCCAGCAGCTTGGGTCCAGGGCGGAGGAACACTGAAGCTTTCTTT. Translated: CASSLGPGRRNTEAFF.

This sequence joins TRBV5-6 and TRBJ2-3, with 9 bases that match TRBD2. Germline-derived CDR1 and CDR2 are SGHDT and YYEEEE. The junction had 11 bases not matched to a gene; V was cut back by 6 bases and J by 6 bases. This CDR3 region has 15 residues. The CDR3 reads CASTPRGRASDTQYF. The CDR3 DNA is TGTGCCAGCACCCCTCGCGGGAGGGCCTCCGATACGCAGTATTTT.

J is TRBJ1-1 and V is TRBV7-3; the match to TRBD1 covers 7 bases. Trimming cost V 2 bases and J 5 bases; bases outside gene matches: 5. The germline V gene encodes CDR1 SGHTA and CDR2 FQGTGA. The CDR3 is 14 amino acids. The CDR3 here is CASSLETGRTEAFF. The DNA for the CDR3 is TGTGCCAGCAGCTTAGAGACAGGGCGGACTGAAGCTTTCTTT.

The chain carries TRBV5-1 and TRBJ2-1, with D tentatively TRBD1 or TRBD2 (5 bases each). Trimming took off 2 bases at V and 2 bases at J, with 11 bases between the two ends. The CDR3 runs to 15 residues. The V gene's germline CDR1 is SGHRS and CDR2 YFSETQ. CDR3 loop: CASSLLGDPYNEQFF. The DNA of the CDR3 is TGCGCCAGCAGCTTACTCGGGGACCCCTACAATGAGCAGTTCTTC.

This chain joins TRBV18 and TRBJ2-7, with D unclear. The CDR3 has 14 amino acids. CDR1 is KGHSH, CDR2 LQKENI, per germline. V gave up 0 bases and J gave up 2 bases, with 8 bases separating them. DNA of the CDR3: TGTGCCAGCTCACCACCGGCAAGCGCCTACGAGCAGTACTTC. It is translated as CASSPPASAYEQYF.

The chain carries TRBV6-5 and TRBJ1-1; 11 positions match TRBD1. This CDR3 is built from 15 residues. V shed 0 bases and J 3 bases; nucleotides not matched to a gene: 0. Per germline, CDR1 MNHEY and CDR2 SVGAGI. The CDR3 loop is CASSYSGQGDTEAFF. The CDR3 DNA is TGTGCCAGCAGTTACTCGGGACAGGGGGACACTGAAGCTTTCTTT.

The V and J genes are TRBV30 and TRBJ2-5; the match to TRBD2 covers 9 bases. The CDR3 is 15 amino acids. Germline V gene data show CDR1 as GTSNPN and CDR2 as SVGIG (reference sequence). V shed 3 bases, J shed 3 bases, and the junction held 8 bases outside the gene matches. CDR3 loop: CAWSRASGTKETQYF. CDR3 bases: TGTGCCTGGAGCAGGGCTAGCGGGACTAAAGAGACCCAGTACTTC. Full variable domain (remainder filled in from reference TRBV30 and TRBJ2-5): SQTIHQWPATLVQPVGSPLSLECTVEGTSNPNLYWYRQAAGRGLQLLFYSVGIGQISSEVPQNLSASRPQDRQFILSSKKLLLSDSGFYLCAWSRASGTKETQYFGPGTRLLVL.

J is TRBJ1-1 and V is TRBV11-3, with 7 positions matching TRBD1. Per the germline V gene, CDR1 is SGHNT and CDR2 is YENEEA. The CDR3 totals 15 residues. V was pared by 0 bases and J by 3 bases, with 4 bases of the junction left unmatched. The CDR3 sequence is CASSLETGFDTEAFF. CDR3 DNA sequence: TGTGCCAGCAGCTTAGAGACAGGGTTCGACACTGAAGCTTTCTTT.

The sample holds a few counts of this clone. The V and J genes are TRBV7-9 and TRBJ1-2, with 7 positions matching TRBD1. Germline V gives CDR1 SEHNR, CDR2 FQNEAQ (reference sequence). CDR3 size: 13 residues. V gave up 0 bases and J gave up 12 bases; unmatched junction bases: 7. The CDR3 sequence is CASSLAGTEDHTF. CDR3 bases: TGTGCCAGCAGCTTAGCGGGGACAGAGGATCACACCTTC.

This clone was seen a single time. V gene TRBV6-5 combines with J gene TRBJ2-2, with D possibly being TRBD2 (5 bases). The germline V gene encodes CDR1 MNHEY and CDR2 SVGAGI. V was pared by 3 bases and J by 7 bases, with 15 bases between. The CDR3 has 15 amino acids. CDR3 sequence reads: CASSYVRHEGGELFF. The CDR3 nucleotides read TGTGCCAGCAGTTATGTGCGCCACGAGGGCGGGGAGCTGTTTTTT.

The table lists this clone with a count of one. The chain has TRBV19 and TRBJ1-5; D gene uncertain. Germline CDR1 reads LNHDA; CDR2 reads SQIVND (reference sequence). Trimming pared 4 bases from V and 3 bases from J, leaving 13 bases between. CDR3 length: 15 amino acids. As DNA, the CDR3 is TGTGCCAGTAGTACAGGTGCGGGAATCAATCAGCCCCAGCATTTT. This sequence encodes CASSTGAGINQPQHF. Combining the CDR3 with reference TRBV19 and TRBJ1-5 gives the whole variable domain DGGITQSPKYLFRKEGQNVTLSCEQNLNHDAMYWYRQDPGQGLRLIYYSQIVNDFQKGDIAEGYSVSREKKESFPLTVTSAQKNPTAFYLCASSTGAGINQPQHFGDGTRLSIL.

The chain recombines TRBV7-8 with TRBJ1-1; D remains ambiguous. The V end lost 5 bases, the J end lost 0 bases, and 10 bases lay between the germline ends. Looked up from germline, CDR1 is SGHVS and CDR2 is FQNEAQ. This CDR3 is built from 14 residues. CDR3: CASSRDEVNTEAFF. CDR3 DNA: TGTGCCAGCAGCCGAGACGAGGTGAACACTGAAGCTTTCTTT.

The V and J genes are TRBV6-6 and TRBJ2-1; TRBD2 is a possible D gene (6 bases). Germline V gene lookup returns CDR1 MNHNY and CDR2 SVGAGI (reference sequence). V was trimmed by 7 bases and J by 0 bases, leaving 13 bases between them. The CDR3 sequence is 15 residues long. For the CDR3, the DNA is TGTGCCAGCACCAAGGTACTAGCCTCCTACAATGAGCAGTTCTTC. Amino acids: CASTKVLASYNEQFF.

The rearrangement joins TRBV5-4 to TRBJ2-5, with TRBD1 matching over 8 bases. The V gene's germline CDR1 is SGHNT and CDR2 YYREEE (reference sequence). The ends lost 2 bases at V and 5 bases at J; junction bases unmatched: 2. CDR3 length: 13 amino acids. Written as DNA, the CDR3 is TGTGCCAGCAGCTTCAGGGGGCGGGAGACCCAGTACTTC. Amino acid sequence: CASSFRGRETQYF.

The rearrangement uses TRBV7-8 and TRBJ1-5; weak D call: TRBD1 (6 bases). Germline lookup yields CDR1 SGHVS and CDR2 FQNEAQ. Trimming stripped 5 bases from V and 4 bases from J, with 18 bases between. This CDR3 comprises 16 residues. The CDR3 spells CASSVGSRGGNQPQHF. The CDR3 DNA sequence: TGTGCCAGCAGCGTAGGGAGCAGGGGTGGGAATCAGCCCCAGCATTTT.

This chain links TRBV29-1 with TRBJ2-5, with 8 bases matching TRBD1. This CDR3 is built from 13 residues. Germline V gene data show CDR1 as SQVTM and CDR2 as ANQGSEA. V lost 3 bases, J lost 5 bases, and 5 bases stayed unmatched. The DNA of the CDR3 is TGCAGCGTTGATTTCACAGGGGGGGAGACCCAGTACTTC. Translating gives CSVDFTGGETQYF.

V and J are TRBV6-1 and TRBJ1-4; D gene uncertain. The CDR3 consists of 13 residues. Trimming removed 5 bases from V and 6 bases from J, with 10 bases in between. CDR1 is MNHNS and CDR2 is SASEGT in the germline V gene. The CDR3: CASSPYRDEKLFF. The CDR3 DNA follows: TGTGCCAGCAGTCCTTACCGAGATGAAAAACTGTTTTTT.

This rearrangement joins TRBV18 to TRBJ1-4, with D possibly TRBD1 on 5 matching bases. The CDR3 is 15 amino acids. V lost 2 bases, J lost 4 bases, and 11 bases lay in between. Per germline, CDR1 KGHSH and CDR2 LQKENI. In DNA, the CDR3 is TGTGCCAGCTCACCATCTTGGGACGTTAATGAAAAACTGTTTTTT. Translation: CASSPSWDVNEKLFF.